This T cell receptor beta chain was found in a study of T cell responses to AZD1222 COVID-19 vaccine. Clones were sequenced by immunoSEQ multiplex PCR, and TCRdb holds only the in-frame ones, with some missing. The profile shows some 150,000 clones, about 91% of them singletons. Findings and caveats of the study: Close to half of spike-specific TCRs reportedly recognize unmutated variant regions.

The CDR3 has 13 residues. Germline CDR1 reads ENHRY; CDR2 reads SYGVKD. Trimming took 3 bases from V and 9 from J, leaving 12 bases between them. As for this clone: Its antigen is as yet unknown.

This TCR came from an adult in good health. Sample: peripheral blood, taken on day 0 of AZD1222 vaccination. The chain employs TRBV10-3 and TRBJ1-5, with TRBD1 as a possible D gene (5 bases). CDR3 DNA: TGTGCCATCAGTGAAGGAGGGGTAACGCCCCAGCATTTT. As protein: CAISEGGVTPQHF.